This T cell receptor beta chain emerged from a study of T cell responses to AZD1222 COVID-19 vaccine. Findings and caveats of the study: After the peak T cell response, and only then, were repertoires sampled.

About this clone: The antigen is undetermined.

Looked up from germline, CDR1 is SNHLY and CDR2 is FYNNEI. The CDR3 totals 15 residues. V lost 3 bases and J lost 0, with 6 bases in between. The data were produced by immunoSEQ multiplex PCR, yet TCRdb's version contains in-frame clones alone and is incomplete. The table lists roughly 120,000 clones, over 75% of them singletons. The sample was peripheral blood, taken on day 0 of AZD1222 vaccination. This chain links TRBV2 with TRBJ1-6, with D uncertain. This receptor was obtained from an adult in good health. The DNA of the CDR3 is TGTGCCAGCAGTGAGGACGGCTCCTATAATTCACCCCTCCACTTT. Its protein is CASSEDGSYNSPLHF.